One TCR beta chain is described in this entry. The antigen is unknown. Random hexamers were used to reverse transcribe an amount of roughly 0.45 to 1 ug RNA. TCR beta CDR3 was amplified by immunoSEQ multiplex PCR. This amplification extended across 54 Vbeta and 13 Jbeta segments. TCRdb redid the calling of the immunoSEQ multiplex PCR reads with MiXCR, one entry per CDR3 protein. The sample records about 110,000 distinct CDR3 sequences, roughly 95% being singletons. The germline CDR1 and CDR2 sequences are LNHDA and SQIVND (reference sequence). This CDR3 has 14 amino acids. Trimming pared 4 bases from V and 7 bases from J, leaving 16 bases between. This record comes from a study of CD8 T cells in Susac syndrome. Overall study results and limits: By the study's own acknowledgment, its TCR sequencing and HLA analysis included relatively few individuals.

The receptor comes from a human donor in good health. This rearrangement joins TRBV19 to TRBJ1-1, with D unclear. Sequenced: CD4+ T cells from PBMCs. The CDR3 DNA reads TGTGCCAGTAGTACCGGACGGTCAGCCCTTGAAGCTTTCTTT. It specifies CASSTGRSALEAFF.